The subject of this entry is one T cell receptor beta chain. The sample originates from a study of blood T cell repertoires in COVID-19. Study-level information: COVID-19 samples, acute and convalescent, were from the United States, Italy and Spain.

How the authors handled the data: From reference gene primer amplification, estimates of nucleated cell counts were derived. The repertoire was sequenced with immunoSEQ multiplex PCR; TCRdb's copy has only in-frame clones and lacks some. Clone size and V and J calls were adopted from that table, with D and trimming inferred from the DNA. Seen here are just under 350,000 clones, about 86% observed once, and the top ten hold 2.5% to 3%. The germline CDR1 and CDR2 sequences are LGHNA and YSLEER. The length of the CDR3 is 19 residues. The V gene end was trimmed by 0 bases and the J gene end by 2 bases; junction bases not matched to a gene: 7.

The sequenced sample was peripheral blood. This TCR derives from a young man with active or convalescent COVID-19. This chain connects TRBV4-3 to TRBJ2-2; 12 bases are shared with TRBD2. The CDR3 DNA follows: TGCGCCAGCAGCCAAGACTGGCTAGCGGGAGGGAAAAACACCGGGGAGCTGTTTTTT. This gives the protein CASSQDWLAGGKNTGELFF.